This TCR beta chain was obtained from a study of blood T cell repertoires in COVID-19. Turning to the study itself: Italy, Spain and the United States were the sources of the convalescent and acute COVID-19 samples.

This study enrolled people aged 18 to 89 from roughly 22 US geographic areas. Symptom resolution, clearance, or two negative PCRs marked the recovered donors of Cohort 3. Per the study methods: How many nucleated cells were present was estimated from reference gene primer amplification. Sequencing used immunoSEQ multiplex PCR; TCRdb keeps in-frame clones, though not all of them. V, J and clone size are those of that table, while D and trimming were read from the DNA. The table includes some 300,000 clones, 75% to 90% detected once. The CDR3 covers 18 residues. Germline values: CDR1 SGHAT, CDR2 FQNNGV. Trimming took off 6 bases at V and 8 bases at J, with 28 bases between the two ends.

The rearrangement links TRBV11-2 to TRBJ1-4, with D perhaps matching TRBD1 (5 bases). The origin of this receptor is a woman in her thirties or forties who had recovered from COVID-19. The sample taken for sequencing was PBMCs or T cells enriched from blood (not recorded which). As DNA, the CDR3 is TGTGCCAGCAGTCAACCAGGCCCCCGGGGGACGCGTGGGGAAAAACTGTTTTTT. This translates into CASSQPGPRGTRGEKLFF.